This T cell receptor (beta chain) was sequenced in a study of identical twins. From the 5' RACE reads, TCRdb called clonotypes with MiXCR, one entry per CDR3 protein. Counted here are 300,000 to 400,000 distinct CDR3 sequences, 9% to 15% occurring once; the ten biggest clones make up 7.2%. The germline gives CDR1 SGHVS, CDR2 FQNEAQ. The CDR3 contains 14 residues. Deletions cut 7 bases from V and 0 bases from J, with 10 bases between. These data were likewise used in another study, on yellow fever vaccine responses in identical twins.

This sequence originates from a woman aged 18-29 years in good health. The chain is built from TRBV7-8 and TRBJ2-1; possible D gene TRBD2, 5 bases. Sequenced sample: CD8+ T cells sorted from blood. For the CDR3, the DNA is TGTGCCAGCACCCACACTAGCTCCTACAATGAGCAGTTCTTC. This sequence encodes CASTHTSSYNEQFF.